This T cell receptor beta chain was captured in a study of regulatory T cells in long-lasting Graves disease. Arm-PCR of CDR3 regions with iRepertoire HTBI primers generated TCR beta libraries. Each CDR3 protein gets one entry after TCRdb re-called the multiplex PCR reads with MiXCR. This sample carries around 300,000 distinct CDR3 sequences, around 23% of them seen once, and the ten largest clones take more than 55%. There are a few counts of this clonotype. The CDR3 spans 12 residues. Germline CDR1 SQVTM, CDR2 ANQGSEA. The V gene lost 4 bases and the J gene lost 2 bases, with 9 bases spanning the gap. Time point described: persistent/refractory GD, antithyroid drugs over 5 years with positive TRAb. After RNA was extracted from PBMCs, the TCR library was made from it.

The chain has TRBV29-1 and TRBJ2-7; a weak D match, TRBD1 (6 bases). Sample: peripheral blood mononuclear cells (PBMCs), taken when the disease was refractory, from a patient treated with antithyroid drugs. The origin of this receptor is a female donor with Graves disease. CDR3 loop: CSVVQGTYEQYF. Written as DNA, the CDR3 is TGCAGCGTTGTCCAGGGGACCTACGAGCAGTACTTC.